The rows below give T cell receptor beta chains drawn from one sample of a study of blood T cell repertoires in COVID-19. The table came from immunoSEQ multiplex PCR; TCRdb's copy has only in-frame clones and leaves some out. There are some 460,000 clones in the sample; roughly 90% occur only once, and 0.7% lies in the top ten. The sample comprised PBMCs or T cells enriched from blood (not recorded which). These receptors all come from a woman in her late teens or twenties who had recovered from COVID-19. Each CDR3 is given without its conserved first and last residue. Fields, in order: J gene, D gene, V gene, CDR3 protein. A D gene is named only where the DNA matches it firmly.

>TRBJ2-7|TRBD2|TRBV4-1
ASSPPSGGEQY
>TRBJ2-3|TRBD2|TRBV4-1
ASSQGLAARGGTDTQY
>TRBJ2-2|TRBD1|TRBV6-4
ASSGQGGGELF
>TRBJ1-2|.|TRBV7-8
ASSLGRVYGYT
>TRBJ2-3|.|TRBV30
AWSPGGANTQY
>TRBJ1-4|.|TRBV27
ASSFRVSEKLF
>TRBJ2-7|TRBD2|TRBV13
ASSYGPPERGASYEQY
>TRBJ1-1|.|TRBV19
ASGGLEAF
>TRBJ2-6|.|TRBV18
ASSPPLRQPGANVLT
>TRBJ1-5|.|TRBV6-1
ASSEAQPQH
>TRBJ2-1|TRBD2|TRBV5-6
ASSLLAGKNEQF
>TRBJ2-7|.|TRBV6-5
ASVGGISYEQY
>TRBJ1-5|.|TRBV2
ASNEDSNQPQH
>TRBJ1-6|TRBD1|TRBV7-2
ASSPNRGASPLH
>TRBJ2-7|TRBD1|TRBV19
ATSWTGTETYEQY
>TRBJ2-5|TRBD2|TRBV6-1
ASSEQASGGGETQY
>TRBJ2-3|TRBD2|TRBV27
ASTQTSLGTDTQY
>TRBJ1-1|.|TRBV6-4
ASSPQINTEAF
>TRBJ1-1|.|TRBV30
AFVRYNTEAF
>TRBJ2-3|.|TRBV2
ASSPAGGNTQY
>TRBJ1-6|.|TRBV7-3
ASSPQGGDNSPLH
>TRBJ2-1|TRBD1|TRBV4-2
ASSPLGTGGAYEQF
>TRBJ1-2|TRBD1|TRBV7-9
ASSSDRASGYT
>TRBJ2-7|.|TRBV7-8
ASSLRASSYEQY
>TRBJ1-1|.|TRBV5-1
ASSHNTNTEAF
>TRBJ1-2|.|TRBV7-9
ASSPTDPRGAYGYT
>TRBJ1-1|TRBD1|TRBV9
ASSVEGQGNTEAF
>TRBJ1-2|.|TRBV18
ASSPTSGDYGYT
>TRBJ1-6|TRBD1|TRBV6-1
ASSGPAGQGHPTLH
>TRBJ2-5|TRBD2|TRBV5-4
ASSVRGEETQY
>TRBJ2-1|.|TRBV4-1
ASSQESLGGRGINEQF
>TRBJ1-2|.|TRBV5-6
ASSTGQFPYGYT
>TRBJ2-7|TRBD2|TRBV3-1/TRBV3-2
ASSPGRLASGEQY
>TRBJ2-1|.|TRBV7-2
ASSFGDLGNEQF
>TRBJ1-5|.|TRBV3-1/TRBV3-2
ASSRDRLGQPQH
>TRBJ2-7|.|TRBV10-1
ASPYEAPHEQY
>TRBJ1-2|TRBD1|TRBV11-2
ASSKGQSSGYT
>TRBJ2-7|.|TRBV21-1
ASSSRGQGVFYSYEQY
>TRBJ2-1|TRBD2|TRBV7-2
ASSFSGGTYNEQF
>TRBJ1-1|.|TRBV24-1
ATSERGSGTEAF
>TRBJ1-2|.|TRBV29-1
SAVNGGAIGYT
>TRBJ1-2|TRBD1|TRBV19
ASRTGGSYGYT
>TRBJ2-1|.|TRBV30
ALRPDSHLEEQF
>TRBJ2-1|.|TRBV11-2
ASSRGAEANEQF
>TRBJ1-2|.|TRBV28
ASSPYLAGGYT
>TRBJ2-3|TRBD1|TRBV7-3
ASSFMGTESDTQY
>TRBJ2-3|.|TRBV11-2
ASSLDPRGDTQY
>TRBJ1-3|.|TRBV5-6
ASSLRGGNTIY